The subject of this entry is one T cell receptor (beta chain). It has no known antigen specificity. There are no base qualities to consult, and no much larger clone falls within one base. TCRbeta CDR3 regions were amplified from genomic DNA by means of the immunoSEQ Assay, a bias-controlled multiplex PCR. The study's processing was this. The number of nucleated cells in each sample was estimated by amplification of reference gene primers within the assay. To quantify the absolute abundance of each unique TCRbeta CDR3 rearrangement, sequence reads were collapsed and filtered. For each sample, productive Simpson clonality was calculated by taking the square root of Simpson's diversity index across productive rearrangements. Entries here come from immuneACCESS through TCRdb and include only in-frame sequences with V and J called. Some clones fail to appear in such tables; in the studies checked, an unresolved V gene covers under half of the shortfall, and the cause of the remainder is unknown. V and J calls and clone size are copied from that table; D and trimming were computed from the DNA. The sample table holds fewer than 60,000 clones, of which approximately 87% were seen once. The ten largest clones represent roughly 6.5% of the sample.

The source of the sample is a study of blood T cell repertoires in COVID-19 (dated by TCRdb to 2018 to 2020). General notes on the study: Samples covering the acute and convalescent phases of COVID-19 were provided by collaborators in the United States, Italy and Spain. The material from the prospective study consisted of cDNA or gDNA derived from T cells, B-cell-depleted T cells, or PBMCs. Subjects who had been exposed to COVID-19, were actively infected with it, or had recovered from it provided the deeply sampled blood TCRbeta repertoires that made up the dataset. The repertoires were released in a freely available public database intended as a resource for research on the immune response to SARS-CoV-2. The samples were drawn from the first 160 participants of the ongoing ImmuneRACE study and from roughly 1,300 subjects provided by 6 global collaborators. Sample metadata almost always included a de-identified subject ID, COVID-19 status, age in years and sex. HLA class I and class II types, where available, came from metadata supplied by the sample provider rather than from assay-based typing.

The germline V gene gives CDR1 as KGHSH and CDR2 as LQKENI. Trimming at the junction amounts to 2 bases on V and 2 bases on J, and the germline ends lie 14 bases apart. The CDR3 measures 16 amino acids from cysteine to phenylalanine. The sequence is cut down to CDR3 DNA, 48 bases in frame from base 1. One collaborating source in Seattle enrolled patients during active infection and followed them longitudinally through the course of disease. Whole blood was collected in K2EDTA tubes by collaborating institutions according to the institutions' own protocols. For TCRbeta analysis, collaborators shipped samples as frozen whole blood, isolated PBMCs, or DNA extracted from either of those sample types. What the work shows at the level of the full study, not this receptor alone: How much clinical and demographic metadata was included differed by source and by participant, and the metadata was provided uncurated.

The chain is encoded by TRBV18 joined to TRBJ2-3, with a tentative D gene TRBD1 over 6 matching bases. This TCR was sampled from a woman in her sixties or seventies with COVID-19, enrolled during active disease. The source material was peripheral blood. The DNA reads TGTGCCAGCTCACCATTGACAGGCCCTTCCACAGATACGCAGTATTTT. Its translation is CASSPLTGPSTDTQYF.